A single sample gave rise to the 14 T cell receptor beta chains below, sequenced in a study of cytomegalovirus exposure and HLA in healthy donors. With 60 Vbeta and 13 Jbeta primers, the PCR was carried out. Sequencing was performed with immunoSEQ multiplex PCR; in TCRdb, only in-frame clones are kept and a portion is missing. The table has under 65,000 clones, around three quarters seen once. The sample comprised PBMCs. These TCRs come from a young man in good health and CMV-seropositive.

CDR3 residues: CASSQERQRGYTF. The CDR3 nucleotides are TGCGCCAGCAGCCAAGAACGACAGAGGGGCTACACCTTC. The J gene is TRBJ1-2, the V gene TRBV4-1, with a weak D call TRBD1 (5 bases). Trimming pared 0 bases from V and 8 bases from J, leaving 10 bases between. Germline V CDR1 and CDR2: MGHRA, YSYEKL. CDR3 length: 13 amino acids.

The CDR3 sequence is CASSLVQQGEREQYF. Here the CDR3 DNA reads TGCGCCAGCAGCTTGGTTCAACAGGGGGAACGCGAGCAGTACTTC. The chain has TRBV5-1 and TRBJ2-7, with 8 bases matching TRBD1. This CDR3 has 15 amino acids. V trimming: 0 bases; J trimming: 6 bases; junction bases outside the gene matches: 8. Germline V CDR1 and CDR2: SGHRS, YFSETQ.

This chain uses TRBV6-5 with TRBJ2-7, with D perhaps TRBD1 (5 bases). Germline-derived CDR1 and CDR2 are MNHEY and SVGAGI. V lost 6 bases, J lost 3 bases, and 9 bases lay in between. CDR3 size: 12 residues. The DNA for the CDR3 is TGTGCCAGCAGCCAGGGTAGCTACGAGCAGTACTTC. Amino acid sequence: CASSQGSYEQYF.

This clone was detected only once. The V gene is TRBV6-1, the J gene TRBJ1-1; TRBD1 matches 9 bases. CDR1 is MNHNS, CDR2 SASEGT, per germline. The CDR3 extends over 14 amino acids. V was pared by 11 bases and J by 11 bases, with 18 bases of the junction left unmatched. The CDR3 protein is CAGQITTGGTGAFF. The CDR3 DNA reads as TGTGCCGGACAAATCACTACGGGAGGGACAGGGGCTTTCTTT.

This clone was observed a single time. The genes are TRBV20-1 and TRBJ2-7; a possible D gene is TRBD2 (6 bases). Trimming shortened V by 2 bases and J by 5 bases, and 7 bases separated the two germline ends. CDR3 length: 11 residues. In germline, CDR1 is DFQATT, CDR2 SNEGSKA (reference sequence). The CDR3 loop is CSARRGNEQYF. The CDR3 DNA is TGCAGTGCTAGACGCGGGAACGAGCAGTACTTC.

Here the CDR3 DNA reads TGCGCCAGCAGCTTCGGACAGGGCCACGAAAAACTGTTTTTT. Amino acid sequence: CASSFGQGHEKLFF. This sequence joins TRBV5-1 and TRBJ1-4; 8 positions match TRBD1. CDR3 size: 14 residues. Germline V lookup: CDR1 SGHRS, CDR2 YFSETQ. J gave up 8 bases and V 2 bases, and 5 bases lay outside the gene matches.

This clone was seen only a few times. The same CDR3 can be traced to other DNA sequences in this sample. The rearrangement joins TRBV4-2 to TRBJ2-5, with 8 nucleotides matching TRBD2. This CDR3 is 15 amino acids long. Germline lookup yields CDR1 LGHNA and CDR2 YNFKEQ. V lost 0 bases, J lost 2 bases, and 2 bases stayed unmatched. Written as DNA, the CDR3 is TGTGCCAGCAGCCAAGATCGGGGGGGGCAAGAGACCCAGTACTTC. Encoded protein: CASSQDRGGQETQYF.

This clone has only one observation. This chain joins TRBV5-1 and TRBJ1-2, with 8 bases matching TRBD1. V trimming: 4 bases; J trimming: 6 bases; junction bases outside the gene matches: 5. This CDR3 region has 13 residues. Germline values: CDR1 SGHRS, CDR2 YFSETQ. The CDR3 DNA sequence: TGCGCCAGCAGCCGACAGGGGTCCGATGGCTACACCTTC. This gives the protein CASSRQGSDGYTF.

The genes are TRBV7-9 and TRBJ2-7; weak D call: TRBD2 (6 bases). The CDR3 is 14 amino acids. Trimming pared 5 bases from V and 2 bases from J, leaving 13 bases between. Germline CDR1 SEHNR, CDR2 FQNEAQ (reference sequence). CDR3 region: CASSTSTGAYEQYF. The CDR3 nucleotides are TGTGCCAGCAGCACCTCCACGGGGGCCTACGAGCAGTACTTC.

The rearrangement uses TRBV19 and TRBJ2-7; 7 bases agree with TRBD2. The length of the CDR3 is 15 residues. The germline V gene has CDR1 LNHDA and CDR2 SQIVND (reference sequence). The V segment lost 6 bases and the J segment 0 bases; nucleotides outside the gene matches: 8. The CDR3 DNA sequence: TGTGCCAGTAGCCTGACTAGCTTTAGCTCCTACGAGCAGTACTTC. Amino acids: CASSLTSFSSYEQYF. Variable domain in full (rest from reference TRBV19 and TRBJ2-7): DGGITQSPKYLFRKEGQNVTLSCEQNLNHDAMYWYRQDPGQGLRLIYYSQIVNDFQKGDIAEGYSVSREKKESFPLTVTSAQKNPTAFYLCASSLTSFSSYEQYFGPGTRLTVT.

This clone was seen once. The chain joins TRBV6-5 to TRBJ2-3; 7 nucleotides line up with TRBD1. This CDR3 has 15 amino acids. Germline V CDR1 and CDR2: MNHEY, SVGAGI. Losses at the gene ends were 5 bases for V and 0 bases for J; bases not matched to a gene: 5. CDR3 residues: CASSTYRGSTDTQYF. As DNA, the CDR3 is TGTGCCAGCAGTACATACAGGGGAAGCACAGATACGCAGTATTTT.

V gene TRBV5-5 combines with J gene TRBJ1-3, with 10 bases fitting TRBD1. Germline CDR1 SGHKS, CDR2 YYEKEE (reference sequence). This CDR3 contains 18 residues. The trim removed 1 base at V and 3 bases at J, leaving 10 bases unmatched. The CDR3 DNA reads TGTGCCAGCAGCTTGTACCGGGACAGGGGTAAAGGTGGAAACACCATATATTTT. Amino acids: CASSLYRDRGKGGNTIYF.

The chain couples TRBV19 to TRBJ2-2, with D perhaps TRBD2 (6 bases). Trimming left V 1 base short and J 4 bases short, with 10 bases between. The CDR3 consists of 15 residues. Germline-derived CDR1 and CDR2 are LNHDA and SQIVND (reference sequence). The CDR3 protein is CASSIAGTRTGELFF. For the CDR3, the DNA is TGTGCCAGTAGTATAGCGGGGACTCGCACCGGGGAGCTGTTTTTT.

This clone has only a few counts. The chain's CDR3 is CASSDQAANTGELFF. The CDR3 region has the DNA TGTGCCAGCAGTGACCAGGCAGCGAACACCGGGGAGCTGTTTTTT. This chain uses TRBV6-1 with TRBJ2-2; D gene uncertain. Germline CDR1 is MNHNS and CDR2 is SASEGT. The V and J ends lost 3 bases and 0 bases respectively, with 8 bases between them. The CDR3 spans 15 residues.